One sample yielded the 29 T cell receptor beta chains listed below, sequenced in a study of T-cell memory formation after mild COVID-19. Via MiXCR, TCRdb re-called the 5' RACE reads, giving one row per CDR3 protein. The sample lists 250,000 to 350,000 distinct CDR3 sequences, approximately 15% occurring once. Material: PBMCs or a T cell subset sorted from them (not recorded which). These TCRs come from a man between 18 and 35 years old who had mild COVID-19 (a few samples of this study predate the infection). Cell type and time point are not known.

The gene calls are TRBV20-1 and TRBJ2-3; 7 nucleotides match TRBD2. The CDR3 extends over 13 amino acids. Germline assignment: CDR1 DFQATT and CDR2 SNEGSKA (reference sequence). Unmatched junction bases numbered 3, after V lost 4 bases and J lost 2 bases. The CDR3 spells CSAISGATDTQYF. The DNA of the CDR3 is TGCAGTGCTATAAGCGGGGCCACAGATACGCAGTATTTT.

This clonotype was counted between two and nine times. The chain combines TRBV6-2 or TRBV6-3 with TRBJ2-3; no clear D gene. CDR1 and CDR2 (germline): MNHEY, SVGEGT. Trimming left V 2 bases short and J 0 bases short, with 6 bases between. The CDR3 covers 14 residues. CDR3 sequence (DNA): TGTGCCAGCAGTTACACCTCTAGCACAGATACGCAGTATTTT. It codes for CASSYTSSTDTQYF.

This sequence joins TRBV7-9 and TRBJ2-1; D uncertain. CDR1 is SEHNR, CDR2 FQNEAQ, per germline (reference sequence). The CDR3 loop spans 12 amino acids. Deletions cut 1 base from V and 8 bases from J, with 6 bases between. CDR3 sequence reads: CASSLVSDEQFF. DNA of the CDR3: TGTGCCAGCAGCTTAGTTTCCGATGAGCAGTTCTTC.

This chain joins TRBV4-3 and TRBJ1-2; 11 nucleotides align to TRBD1. This CDR3 is 15 amino acids long. With V trimmed by 2 bases and J by 3 bases, 2 bases remained unmatched. Germline CDR1 is LGHNA and CDR2 is YSLEER. The DNA for the CDR3 is TGCGCCAGCAGCCAACCGGGACAGGGGGACTATGGCTACACCTTC. It yields the protein CASSQPGQGDYGYTF.

This clonotype was counted only a few times. The chain is built from TRBV6-5 and TRBJ2-7; D not certain. The V end lost 7 bases, the J end lost 7 bases, and 11 bases lay between the germline ends. This CDR3 spans 11 amino acids. The germline gives CDR1 MNHEY, CDR2 SVGAGI. CDR3 sequence: CASTSAGEQYF. The CDR3 DNA is TGTGCCAGCACCTCGGCCGGGGAGCAGTACTTC.

In its sample, this clonotype was seen many times. This chain links TRBV11-2 with TRBJ2-3, with a tentative D call TRBD2 (5 bases). This CDR3 spans 14 amino acids. Germline CDR1 SGHAT, CDR2 FQNNGV. Trimming removed 0 bases at V and 3 bases at J, with 7 bases between. The CDR3 sequence is CASSLDPGTDTQYF. As DNA, the CDR3 is TGTGCCAGCAGCTTAGATCCGGGAACAGATACGCAGTATTTT.

This chain uses TRBV19 with TRBJ1-5; 8 nucleotides match TRBD1. The CDR3 runs to 12 residues. The germline V gene has CDR1 LNHDA and CDR2 SQIVND (reference sequence). The ends lost 5 bases at V and 7 bases at J; junction bases unmatched: 1. The CDR3 spells CASSRDRQPQHF. For the CDR3, the DNA is TGTGCCAGTAGTCGGGACAGGCAGCCCCAGCATTTT.

The J gene is TRBJ1-2, the V gene TRBV7-9; a weak D match, TRBD1 (6 bases). CDR3 length: 14 amino acids. V was clipped by 5 bases and J by 6 bases, with 16 bases between them. Per germline, CDR1 SEHNR and CDR2 FQNEAQ (reference sequence). CDR3 loop: CASSLTGLRDGYTF. In DNA, the CDR3 is TGTGCCAGCAGCCTCACAGGGCTAAGGGATGGCTACACCTTC.

This chain connects TRBV7-9 to TRBJ2-7, with D perhaps given as TRBD1 or TRBD2 (5 bases each). Germline CDR1 reads SEHNR; CDR2 reads FQNEAQ (reference sequence). This CDR3 has 14 residues. V lost 5 bases, J lost 2 bases, and 13 bases lay in between. The CDR3 loop reads CASSPGTVPYEQYF. The CDR3 bases are TGTGCCAGCAGCCCCGGGACGGTGCCCTACGAGCAGTACTTC.

The V call is TRBV12-3 or TRBV12-4, the J call TRBJ2-4; D gene ambiguous. This CDR3 is built from 16 residues. V was clipped by 6 bases and J by 3 bases, with 18 bases between them. CDR3 coding DNA: TGTGCCAGCAGAAGATCTTCTACCCACTACAAAAACATTCAGTACTTC. This encodes CASRRSSTHYKNIQYF.

This clonotype was found many times. The chain is built from TRBV20-1 and TRBJ1-1; D is unresolved. This CDR3 contains 11 residues. Germline CDR1 and CDR2: DFQATT and SNEGSKA (reference sequence). The V end lost 2 bases, the J end lost 8 bases, and 9 bases lay between the germline ends. CDR3 in amino acids: CSARQRREAFF. CDR3 coding DNA: TGCAGTGCTAGACAGAGAAGAGAAGCTTTCTTT.

In its sample, this clonotype was seen a few times. The chain uses TRBV27 and TRBJ1-2; a possible D gene is TRBD1 (5 bases). Germline CDR1 reads MNHEY; CDR2 reads SMNVEV (reference sequence). Trimming left V 3 bases short and J 8 bases short, with 13 bases between. The CDR3 is 13 residues long. CDR3 DNA: TGTGCCAGCAGTTTGTCCGGCGCAGGGGGCTACACCTTC. This gives the protein CASSLSGAGGYTF.

The chain combines TRBV5-6 with TRBJ2-7; 9 bases match TRBD1. Trimming cost V 4 bases and J 3 bases; bases outside gene matches: 5. In germline, CDR1 is SGHDT, CDR2 YYEEEE. The CDR3 has 14 amino acids. The CDR3 bases are TGTGCCAGCAGCCCGGGACAGGGCTTCTACGAGCAGTACGTC. Translation: CASSPGQGFYEQYV.

This clonotype was seen more than once but under ten times. The chain combines TRBV24-1 with TRBJ2-5, with no clear D. Looked up from germline, CDR1 is KGHDR and CDR2 is SFDVKD. V was trimmed by 1 base and J by 3 bases, leaving 5 bases between them. The CDR3 is made up of 13 amino acids. The DNA of the CDR3 is TGTGCCACCAGTGATTTTGGAAAAGAGACCCAGTACTTC. Translation: CATSDFGKETQYF.

This clonotype was picked up many times. V usage is TRBV20-1 and J usage is TRBJ2-7; D may correspond to TRBD1 or TRBD2 (5 bases each). This CDR3 spans 12 amino acids. Trimming removed 5 bases at V and 3 bases at J, with 11 bases between. In germline, CDR1 is DFQATT, CDR2 SNEGSKA (reference sequence). The CDR3 DNA sequence: TGCAGTGCTGCGCAGGGAGACTACGAGCAGTACGTC. It encodes CSAAQGDYEQYV.

The gene calls are TRBV29-1 and TRBJ2-3; maybe TRBD1 (5 bases). Deletions cut 3 bases from V and 6 bases from J, with 13 bases between. Germline V gives CDR1 SQVTM, CDR2 ANQGSEA. The CDR3 has 13 amino acids. CDR3 protein: CSVERHGADTQYF. As DNA, the CDR3 is TGCAGCGTTGAGCGACATGGGGCGGATACGCAGTATTTT.

The rearrangement uses TRBV4-3 and TRBJ2-2; 10 positions match TRBD2. In germline, CDR1 is LGHNA, CDR2 YSLEER. CDR3 length: 17 amino acids. Unmatched junction bases numbered 4, after V lost 1 base and J lost 2 bases. CDR3 sequence reads: CASSQGAGGPNTGELFF. CDR3 coding DNA: TGCGCCAGCAGCCAAGGAGCGGGGGGGCCCAACACCGGGGAGCTGTTTTTT.

The chain employs TRBV10-3 and TRBJ1-3; D unclear. The V gene lost 10 bases and the J gene lost 2 bases, with 12 bases spanning the gap. CDR3 length equals 13 residues. Germline V gene data show CDR1 as ENHRY and CDR2 as SYGVKD. The CDR3 nucleotides read TGTGCCACCGCCCTCGGGGCTGGAAACACCATATATTTT. It translates to CATALGAGNTIYF.

This chain uses TRBV24-1 with TRBJ2-4; 9 bases are a match to TRBD1. Germline CDR1 and CDR2: KGHDR and SFDVKD. Losses at the gene ends were 1 base for V and 5 bases for J; bases not matched to a gene: 8. CDR3 length: 17 amino acids. CDR3 protein: CATSDFKDRGPENIQYF. The CDR3 region has the DNA TGTGCCACCAGTGATTTTAAGGACAGGGGTCCAGAAAACATTCAGTACTTC.

This clonotype appeared a few times. This chain joins TRBV15 and TRBJ2-5; 8 bases line up with TRBD2. Germline CDR1 and CDR2: LNHNV and YYDKDF (reference sequence). The J segment lost 5 bases and the V segment lost 1 base, leaving 15 bases of the junction unmatched. CDR3 size: 18 residues. CDR3 sequence: CATSRALLAEVFEETQYF. CDR3 DNA sequence: TGTGCCACCAGCAGAGCCCTACTAGCGGAGGTGTTTGAGGAGACCCAGTACTTC.

This clonotype appeared a few times. J is TRBJ2-1 and V is TRBV28, with TRBD2 matching over 8 bases. This CDR3 region has 12 residues. V lost 7 bases to trimming and J lost 8 bases; unmatched junction nucleotides: 4. The germline gives CDR1 MDHEN, CDR2 SYDVKM. The CDR3 protein is CASTGLADEQFF. The CDR3 coding sequence is TGTGCCAGCACAGGACTAGCAGATGAGCAGTTCTTC.

The rearrangement links TRBV5-1 to TRBJ2-1; TRBD1 agrees at 7 bases. The length of the CDR3 is 14 residues. Germline loops: CDR1 SGHRS, CDR2 YFSETQ. The V segment lost 0 bases and the J segment 5 bases; nucleotides outside the gene matches: 2. The CDR3 bases are TGCGCCAGCAGCTTGGGGGGACAGAACAATGAGCAGTTCTTC. This encodes CASSLGGQNNEQFF.

The rearrangement uses TRBV11-2 and TRBJ2-7; possibly TRBD2 for D (5 bases). With 5 bases removed from V and 3 bases from J, the gap between germline ends came to 11 bases. Germline values: CDR1 SGHAT, CDR2 FQNNGV. The CDR3 is 13 residues long. CDR3 residues: CASSLGVRYEQYF. The CDR3 DNA sequence: TGTGCCAGCAGCCTCGGGGTCCGCTACGAGCAGTACTTC.

The J gene is TRBJ2-2, the V gene TRBV4-1; 10 bases map to TRBD2. J gave up 1 base and V 3 bases, and 5 bases lay outside the gene matches. The CDR3 consists of 17 residues. CDR1 and CDR2 from the germline V gene are MGHRA and YSYEKL. The CDR3 is CASSHLPSGGNTGELFF. DNA of the CDR3: TGCGCCAGCAGCCACCTCCCTAGCGGGGGGAACACCGGGGAGCTGTTTTTT.

This clonotype was counted between two and nine times. This rearrangement joins TRBV6-5 to TRBJ1-1; no definite D call. The CDR3 totals 15 residues. Germline values: CDR1 MNHEY, CDR2 SVGAGI. The V and J ends lost 2 bases and 1 base respectively, with 11 bases between them. The CDR3 protein is CASSYRSGGNTEAFF. The CDR3 DNA reads TGTGCCAGCAGTTACCGGAGTGGAGGGAACACTGAAGCTTTCTTT.

This clonotype was observed a handful of times. This chain connects TRBV5-1 to TRBJ1-4, with 7 bases lining up with TRBD1. The V gene's germline CDR1 is SGHRS and CDR2 YFSETQ. Trimming removed 4 bases from V and 11 bases from J; junction bases left unmatched: 14. The CDR3 runs to 15 residues. The CDR3 sequence: CASSLGRQGSSKLFF. CDR3 DNA sequence: TGCGCCAGCAGCCTCGGCAGACAGGGATCGTCCAAACTGTTTTTT. Full variable domain (missing parts from reference TRBV5-1 and TRBJ1-4): KAGVTQTPRYLIKTRGQQVTLSCSPISGHRSVSWYQQTPGQGLQFLFEYFSETQRNKGNFPGRFSGRQFSNSRSEMNVSTLELGDSALYLCASSLGRQGSSKLFFGSGTQLSVL.

The sample holds a few counts of this clonotype. CDR3 protein: CASSYDRGRNSPLHF. The CDR3 region has the DNA TGTGCCAGCAGTTACGACAGGGGGCGGAATTCACCCCTCCACTTT. This sequence joins TRBV6-5 and TRBJ1-6, with TRBD1 matching 10 bases. Looked up from germline, CDR1 is MNHEY and CDR2 is SVGAGI. The V segment lost 2 bases and the J segment 7 bases; nucleotides outside the gene matches: 2. This CDR3 region has 15 residues.

The sample holds a few counts of this clonotype. The chain recombines TRBV5-1 with TRBJ2-7; D is uncertain. CDR1 and CDR2 from the germline V gene are SGHRS and YFSETQ. CDR3 length: 12 residues. With 3 bases removed from V and 7 bases from J, the gap between germline ends came to 11 bases. The CDR3 nucleotides read TGCGCCAGCAGCTGGGCAGACGGGGAGCAGTACTTC. This sequence encodes CASSWADGEQYF.

The rearrangement joins TRBV3-1 to TRBJ2-5; D not certain. The V gene lost 4 bases and the J gene lost 7 bases, with 16 bases spanning the gap. Germline V gene data show CDR1 as LGHDT and CDR2 as YNNKEL (reference sequence). The CDR3 extends over 14 amino acids. The DNA of the CDR3 is TGTGCCAGCAGCCCTGGCGATGCAGTACGGACCCAGTACTTC. The encoded protein is CASSPGDAVRTQYF.